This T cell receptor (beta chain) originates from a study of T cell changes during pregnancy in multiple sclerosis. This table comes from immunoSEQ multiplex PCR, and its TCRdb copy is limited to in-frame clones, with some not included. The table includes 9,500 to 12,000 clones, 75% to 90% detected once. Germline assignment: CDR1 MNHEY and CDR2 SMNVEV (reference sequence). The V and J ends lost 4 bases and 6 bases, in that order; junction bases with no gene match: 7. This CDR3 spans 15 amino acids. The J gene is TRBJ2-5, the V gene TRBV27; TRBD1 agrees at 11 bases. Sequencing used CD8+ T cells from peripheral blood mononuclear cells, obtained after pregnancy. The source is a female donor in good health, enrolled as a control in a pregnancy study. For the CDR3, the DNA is TGTGCCAGCAGTTCGCGGACAGGGGGCTGGCAGACCCAGTACTTC. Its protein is CASSSRTGGWQTQYF.